This TCR beta chain was recovered during a study of technical replicates of blood from a handful of donors. Germline V lookup: CDR1 SGHVS, CDR2 FNYEAQ. The CDR3 length is 15 residues. The trim removed 5 bases at V and 3 bases at J, leaving 6 bases unmatched. The repertoire was sequenced with immunoSEQ multiplex PCR; TCRdb's copy has only in-frame clones and lacks some. Of roughly 80,000 clones detected, 70% to 90% appear once; the ten largest clones hold about 0.41%. The gene calls are TRBV7-6 and TRBJ2-3; 9 positions agree with TRBD1. This sequence originates from a human donor in good health. Source material: T cells isolated from PBMCs. The CDR3 DNA follows: TGTGCCAGCAGCCCAGGGACAGGGTCGACAGATACGCAGTATTTT. It is translated as CASSPGTGSTDTQYF. The variable domain in full, with the rest retrieved from reference TRBV7-6 and TRBJ2-3, is GAGVSQSPRYKVTKRGQDVALRCDPISGHVSLYWYRQALGQGPEFLTYFNYEAQQDKSGLPNDRFSAERPEGSISTLTIQRTEQRDSAMYRCASSPGTGSTDTQYFGPGTRLTVL.